A single sample gave rise to the 18 T cell receptor beta chains below, sequenced in a study of T cells in Graves' hyperthyroidism and ophthalmopathy. RNA transcripts provided the source from which TCR beta CDR3 regions were amplified. First-round RT-PCR targeting the TCR CDR3 was performed with the HTBI primer set. TCRdb re-called the multiplex PCR reads with MiXCR, one entry per CDR3 protein. In the table there are about 740,000 distinct CDR3 sequences, 14% of which are singletons. The material sequenced was blood. These receptors were taken from a woman aged 18 to 35 with Graves' hyperthyroidism.

In its sample, this clonotype was seen many times. The rearrangement joins TRBV12-3 or TRBV12-4 to TRBJ2-5; 7 positions agree with TRBD1. CDR3 size: 16 residues. V gave up 5 bases and J gave up 1 base; unmatched junction bases: 10. For the CDR3, the DNA is TGTGCCAGCAGTCCAAGACAGGGAAGGCCCCAAGAGACCCAGTACTTC. Translation gives CASSPRQGRPQETQYF.

This clonotype was detected only a few times. The chain joins TRBV2 to TRBJ2-1, with 7 positions matching TRBD2. Germline lookup yields CDR1 SNHLY and CDR2 FYNNEI. The CDR3 has 17 amino acids. The V gene end was trimmed by 2 bases and the J gene end by 5 bases; junction bases not matched to a gene: 12. The CDR3 is CASSESPGGMGDNEQFF. DNA for the CDR3: TGTGCCAGCAGTGAAAGCCCGGGGGGAATGGGGGACAATGAGCAGTTCTTC.

As to this clonotype: The final CDR3 position lacks the conserved phenylalanine or tryptophan, pointing to a likely read error. The chain joins TRBV4-1 to TRBJ2-7, with D possibly called TRBD1 or TRBD2 (6 bases each). TRBJ2-1 explains the end of the DNA better; the J call may be wrong. This CDR3 is 14 amino acids long. The germline gives CDR1 MGHRA, CDR2 YSYEKL. For the CDR3, the DNA is TGCGCCAGCAGCCAAGTCGGGGGCTCCTACGAGCAGTTCCTC. Protein product: CASSQVGGSYEQFL.

This clonotype was seen a handful of times. A much larger clone lies one base from this, so it may be a read error. The chain employs TRBV20-1 and TRBJ1-5, with no clear D. CDR1 is DFQATT, CDR2 SNEGSKA, per germline (reference sequence). The CDR3 is 13 amino acids. The CDR3 region is CSAIIVSSQPQHF. The CDR3 bases are TGCAGTGCTATAATAGTCAGCAGTCAGCCCCAGCATTTT.

Ten or more counts support this clonotype. This chain joins TRBV7-2 and TRBJ2-7; TRBD2 aligns across 8 bases. The CDR3 covers 15 residues. Germline CDR1 SGHTA, CDR2 FQGNSA. Trimming at V came to 2 bases and at J to 2 bases, leaving 5 bases not matched to a gene. The CDR3 DNA is TGTGCCAGCAGCTTAATCTCGGGAGGGGCCTACGAGCAGTACTTC. It yields the protein CASSLISGGAYEQYF.

This clonotype showed up just a few times. This chain joins TRBV20-1 and TRBJ1-1, with D possibly TRBD1 on 5 matching bases. V shed 5 bases and J shed 10 bases, with 20 bases lying between them. The CDR3 consists of 13 residues. In germline, CDR1 is DFQATT, CDR2 SNEGSKA (reference sequence). DNA of the CDR3: TGCAGTGCTGGGGGGGGACCGCTGTCGGCAGCTTTCTTT. Its protein is CSAGGGPLSAAFF.

There are many counts of this clonotype. CDR3 protein: CASSLDAGTNEQYF. CDR3 bases: TGTGCCAGCAGCTTAGACGCCGGGACCAACGAGCAGTACTTC. V usage is TRBV11-2 and J usage is TRBJ2-7, with D perhaps being TRBD1 or TRBD2 (5 bases each). Germline V lookup: CDR1 SGHAT, CDR2 FQNNGV. V lost 0 bases and J 5 bases, leaving 11 bases between the germline ends. This CDR3 has 14 residues.

This clonotype was detected ten times or more. V is TRBV10-3 and J is TRBJ2-7; 9 nucleotides match TRBD1. The CDR3 runs to 14 residues. J gave up 6 bases and V 2 bases, and 5 bases lay outside the gene matches. Germline CDR1 is ENHRY and CDR2 is SYGVKD. CDR3 loop: CAISETDRGAEQYF. The CDR3 DNA follows: TGTGCCATCAGTGAGACGGACAGGGGTGCCGAGCAGTACTTC.

This clonotype occurred many times. This sequence joins TRBV6-1 and TRBJ1-3; 7 bases agree with TRBD1. The germline CDR1 and CDR2 sequences are MNHNS and SASEGT. V lost 6 bases, J lost 0 bases, and 5 bases stayed unmatched. This CDR3 has 15 residues. CDR3 sequence reads: CASRGGTASGNTIYF. For the CDR3, the DNA is TGTGCCAGCAGAGGTGGGACAGCCTCTGGAAACACCATATATTTT.

This clonotype has ten or more counts. The genes are TRBV6-1 and TRBJ2-7, with D perhaps matching TRBD2 (7 bases). The CDR3 is made up of 14 amino acids. Per the germline V gene, CDR1 is MNHNS and CDR2 is SASEGT. V gave up 7 bases and J gave up 7 bases, with 20 bases separating them. The CDR3 protein is CASISPGGAGEQYF. CDR3 coding DNA: TGTGCCAGCATCAGCCCTGGGGGGGCGGGTGAGCAGTACTTC.

This clonotype was recorded many times. The genes are TRBV24-1 and TRBJ1-1; D gene uncertain. The CDR3 covers 17 residues. Trimming removed 0 bases at V and 1 base at J, with 14 bases between. Germline-derived CDR1 and CDR2 are KGHDR and SFDVKD. The CDR3 region is CATSDLTDRRPNTEAFF. CDR3 DNA sequence: TGTGCCACCAGTGATTTGACGGACCGTCGCCCGAACACTGAAGCTTTCTTT.

The chain has TRBV20-1 and TRBJ1-5; D remains ambiguous. Germline V gene lookup returns CDR1 DFQATT and CDR2 SNEGSKA (reference sequence). This CDR3 region has 12 residues. The germline V and J ends were trimmed by 0 bases and 6 bases, with 6 bases remaining between them. The CDR3 region is CSARDPIQPQHF. In nucleotides, the CDR3 is TGCAGTGCTAGAGACCCCATTCAGCCCCAGCATTTT.

The rearrangement uses TRBV27 and TRBJ2-1; 8 nucleotides agree with TRBD1. The CDR3 extends over 14 amino acids. Trimming took 2 bases from V and 8 from J; bases not matched to a gene: 5. The germline V gene encodes CDR1 MNHEY and CDR2 SMNVEV (reference sequence). The CDR3 DNA reads as TGTGCCAGCAGTTTAAGTGGACAGGGCGATGAGCAGTTCTTC. As protein: CASSLSGQGDEQFF.

This clonotype was seen repeatedly, ten times or more. The chain couples TRBV5-6 to TRBJ2-7, with 9 bases matching TRBD2. CDR1 and CDR2 (germline): SGHDT, YYEEEE. Losses at the gene ends were 0 bases for V and 2 bases for J; bases not matched to a gene: 3. The CDR3 contains 15 residues. The DNA for the CDR3 is TGTGCCAGCAGCTTGGCCGCGGGAGGGCCCTACGAGCAGTACTTC. It specifies CASSLAAGGPYEQYF.

The V gene is TRBV20-1, the J gene TRBJ2-7; TRBD1 agrees at 8 bases. Germline CDR1 DFQATT, CDR2 SNEGSKA (reference sequence). J gave up 5 bases and V 3 bases, and 15 bases lay outside the gene matches. The CDR3 length is 16 residues. The CDR3 loop is CSASHRQGLAWDEQYF. The CDR3 DNA sequence: TGCAGTGCTAGCCACCGACAGGGGCTGGCATGGGACGAGCAGTACTTC.

This clonotype occurred once. CDR3 loop: CSVGQGTLNYGYTF. The CDR3 region has the DNA TGCAGCGTTGGACAGGGGACCCTTAACTATGGCTACACCTTC. The rearrangement joins TRBV29-1 to TRBJ1-2; 8 positions agree with TRBD1. This CDR3 comprises 14 residues. Germline trimming cut 4 bases from V and 1 base from J; bases unmatched to any gene: 5. Germline V gene lookup returns CDR1 SQVTM and CDR2 ANQGSEA.

This clonotype was seen at least ten times. This rearrangement joins TRBV2 to TRBJ2-3, with 7 bases fitting TRBD2. V lost 5 bases and J lost 2; bases outside the gene matches: 7. CDR3 length: 15 residues. Germline V gives CDR1 SNHLY, CDR2 FYNNEI. The CDR3 sequence: CASSPTSRYTDTQYF. In DNA, the CDR3 is TGTGCCAGCAGTCCGACTAGCCGGTACACAGATACGCAGTATTTT.

Of note for this clonotype: A much bigger clone sits one base away, suggesting this may be a read error. The chain joins TRBV7-6 to TRBJ2-7; TRBD1 is a possible D gene (6 bases). The CDR3 covers 14 residues. Trimming removed 1 base at V and 6 bases at J, with 13 bases between. The germline CDR1 and CDR2 sequences are SGHVS and FNYEAQ. Here the CDR3 DNA reads TGTGCCAGCAGCTTAGGGGGGCGGACCACCGAGCAGTACTTC. Residues: CASSLGGRTTEQYF.